This T cell receptor (beta chain) was found in a study of prognosis after radiotherapy for stage I lung cancer. This clonotype showed up many times. Its antigen is not known. Study-level findings and limits: Patients with distant metastases had lower Shannon entropy after stereotactic body radiation therapy.

CDR3 of TCR beta was amplified from genomic DNA via a two-round multiplex PCR. Primers (each specific to one TRBV or TRBJ gene) were used in first-round PCR. TCRdb re-called the multiplex PCR reads through MiXCR, storing one row per CDR3 protein. This table holds tens of thousands of distinct CDR3 sequences, 30% to 40% found once. Sequences were derived from PBMCs, sampled before or after stereotactic body radiation therapy (not recorded which). This sequence originates from a donor at least 50 years old with non-small cell lung cancer.

For the CDR3, the DNA is TGTGCCAGCAGCGTAGGGGGCAGCGTGGGTACTGAAGCTTTCTTT. Translation gives CASSVGGSVGTEAFF. The chain has TRBV9 and TRBJ1-1; D possibly corresponds to TRBD1 (5 bases). The V gene's germline CDR1 is SGDLS and CDR2 YYNGEE. This CDR3 spans 15 amino acids. The V and J ends lost 0 bases and 5 bases respectively, with 14 bases between them. Combining the CDR3 with reference TRBV9 and TRBJ1-1 gives the whole variable domain DSGVTQTPKHLITATGQRVTLRCSPRSGDLSVYWYQQSLDQGLQFLIQYYNGEERAKGNILERFSAQQFPDLHSELNLSSLELGDSALYFCASSVGGSVGTEAFFGQGTRLTVV.